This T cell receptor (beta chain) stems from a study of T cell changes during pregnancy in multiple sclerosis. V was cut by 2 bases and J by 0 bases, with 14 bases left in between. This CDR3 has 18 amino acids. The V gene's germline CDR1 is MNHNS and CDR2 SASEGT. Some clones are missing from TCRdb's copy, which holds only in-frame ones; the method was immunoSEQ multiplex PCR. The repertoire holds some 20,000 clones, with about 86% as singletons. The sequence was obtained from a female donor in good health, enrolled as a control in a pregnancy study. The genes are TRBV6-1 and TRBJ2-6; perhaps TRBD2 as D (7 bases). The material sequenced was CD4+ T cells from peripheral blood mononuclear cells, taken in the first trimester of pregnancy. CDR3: CASSESAGALSGANVLTF. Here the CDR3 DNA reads TGTGCCAGCAGTGAATCTGCGGGGGCTCTCTCTGGGGCCAACGTCCTGACTTTC.